This TCR beta chain emerged from a study of blood T cell repertoires in COVID-19. In the study overall: Sources were T cells, B-cell-depleted T cells, or PBMCs; the material itself was cDNA or gDNA.

The CDR3 covers 16 residues. V gave up 5 bases and J gave up 7 bases; unmatched junction bases: 13. Germline CDR1 reads SEHNR; CDR2 reads FQNEAQ (reference sequence). Measured with immunoSEQ multiplex PCR; TCRdb has only the in-frame clones, and not every one. The sample shows over 300,000 clones, about 88% of them seen only once. The sequence was collected from a woman between 40 and 55 years old who had recovered from COVID-19. Sequences were obtained from PBMCs or T cells enriched from blood (not recorded which). The chain uses TRBV7-9 and TRBJ2-1; TRBD2 matches 8 bases. The CDR3 DNA reads as TGTGCCAGCAGCCGCCTAGAAGCGGGAGAGGAAAATGAGCAGTTCTTC. It translates to CASSRLEAGEENEQFF.